This paragraph reports one T cell receptor (beta chain). Sequence at one end of the junction differs from germline and may be a read error. The length of the CDR3 is 16 residues. The germline gives CDR1 SEHNR, CDR2 FQNEAQ (reference sequence). From the 5' RACE reads, TCRdb called clonotypes with MiXCR, one entry per CDR3 protein. The sample carries some 250,000 distinct CDR3 sequences, around 6.5% recorded once. This sample was taken from a study of identical twins. These data were also reused for a study on T cells expressing NK-cell markers.

Sequenced: CD8+ T cells sorted from blood. This chain links TRBV7-9 with TRBJ2-2, with D unclear. This receptor was obtained from a woman under 30 in good health. CDR3 coding DNA: TGTGCCACCAGCTCCGCCCAGCCACCGAACACCGGGGAGCTGTTTTTT. It encodes CATSSAQPPNTGELFF.